What follows are 3 T cell receptor beta chains derived from one specimen sequenced in a study of T cells in Graves' hyperthyroidism and ophthalmopathy. The TCR beta CDR3 regions underwent amplification using RNA transcripts as the source. HTBI primers drove first-round RT-PCR of the TCR CDR3. TCRdb re-derived calls from the multiplex PCR reads in MiXCR, one entry per CDR3 protein. The table has some 200,000 distinct CDR3 sequences, 15% to 20% seen once. Sequenced sample: blood. Every receptor here comes from a man between 50 and 59 years old with Graves' hyperthyroidism.

This chain's CDR3 is CASSLLDPSITDTQYF. In DNA, the CDR3 is TGTGCCAGCAGTTTACTGGACCCCAGTATCACAGATACGCAGTATTTT. J is TRBJ2-3 and V is TRBV28; D is unresolved. This CDR3 spans 16 amino acids. Germline assignment: CDR1 MDHEN and CDR2 SYDVKM. V was cut by 2 bases and J by 2 bases, with 14 bases left in between.

In this sample, this clonotype turned up a few times. This rearrangement joins TRBV30 to TRBJ1-3, with D uncertain. Trimming removed 4 bases from V and 8 bases from J, with 15 bases in between. Germline-derived CDR1 and CDR2 are GTSNPN and SVGIG (reference sequence). The CDR3 sequence is 13 residues long. For the CDR3, the DNA is TGTGCCTGGATGCGGTCGGTGGAGTACACCATATATTTT. Encoded protein: CAWMRSVEYTIYF.

J is TRBJ2-3 and V is TRBV4-1; D remains ambiguous. V was trimmed by 0 bases and J by 6 bases, leaving 7 bases between them. Looked up from germline, CDR1 is MGHRA and CDR2 is YSYEKL. There are 13 residues in the CDR3. CDR3 coding DNA: TGCGCCAGCAGCCAAGATGTTAGTGATACGCAGTATTTT. This codes for CASSQDVSDTQYF.